A single TCR beta chain is shown here with its context. This clone was seen more than once but under ten times. Its recognized antigen is unknown. Base qualities are not recorded, but no much larger clone differs from it by a single base. The sample comes from a study of blood T cell repertoires in COVID-19 (dated by TCRdb to about 2020). About the investigation overall: Collaborator samples came from the United States, Italy and Spain and covered acute and convalescent phases of COVID-19. The prospective study material was composed of cDNA or gDNA derived from T cells, B-cell-depleted T cells, or PBMCs. The dataset comprised deeply sampled blood TCRbeta repertoires from subjects exposed to, actively infected with, or recovered from COVID-19. A freely available public database, intended as a resource for researchers studying the immune response to SARS-CoV-2, is where the repertoires were released. The samples were drawn from the first 160 participants of the ongoing ImmuneRACE study and from about 1,200 subjects provided by 6 global collaborators. A de-identified subject ID, COVID-19 status, age in years and sex were almost always included in the sample metadata. Where available, HLA class I and class II types were taken from metadata supplied by the sample provider and were not determined by assay-based typing.

The CDR3 covers 15 residues, taking in both the cysteine and the phenylalanine. The entry retains the CDR3 DNA only, 45 bases that are in frame from base 1. Trimming takes 3 bases from V and 4 bases from J, and the germline ends sit 13 bases apart. Looking up the germline V gene (reference sequence) yields CDR1 MNHEY and CDR2 SMNVEV. The collaborating institutions used their own protocols to collect whole blood in K2EDTA tubes. Collaborator samples were shipped for TCRbeta analysis as frozen whole blood, isolated PBMCs, or DNA extracted from either sample type. Points the paper makes about the study in general: Clinical and demographic metadata were provided uncurated, with the amount varying by source and participant.

The immunoSEQ Assay, a bias-controlled multiplex PCR, was used to amplify TCRbeta CDR3 regions from genomic DNA. As for how the authors treated the data: Within the assay, amplification of reference gene primers was used to estimate how many nucleated cells each sample contained. To quantify the absolute abundance of each unique TCRbeta CDR3 rearrangement, sequence reads were collapsed and filtered. For each sample, productive Simpson clonality was calculated as the square root of Simpson's diversity index over productive rearrangements. TCRdb re-hosts the immuneACCESS table, in-frame sequences only. Its copies lack some clones; in the studies checked, an unresolved V gene accounts for under half of them, and the cause for the rest is not known. For V, J and clone size, that table is used; D and trimming come from the DNA. The sample contains some 490,000 clones, approximately 85% of them found a single time. Roughly 3.2% of the sample is taken by the ten largest.

Sequencing was performed on peripheral blood. The chain couples TRBV27 to TRBJ2-1; perhaps TRBD2 is the D gene, with 5 bases matching. This sequence originates from a human donor in a cohort sampled during active COVID-19. The sequence in DNA is TGTGCCAGCAGTTTGAGGGCAGCCATTTACAATGAGCAGTTCTTC. Its translation reads: CASSLRAAIYNEQFF.